This T cell receptor (beta chain) was captured in a study of blood T cell repertoires in COVID-19. About the study: The cDNA or gDNA used as material had been derived from T cells, B-cell-depleted T cells, or PBMCs.

This CDR3 has 12 residues. Germline CDR1 reads MNHEY; CDR2 reads SMNVEV (reference sequence). Deletions cut 8 bases from V and 5 bases from J, with 13 bases between. Profiling relied on immunoSEQ multiplex PCR, and the TCRdb table lists in-frame clones only, not all of them. Of about 12,000 clones listed, over 60% are singletons. This sequence joins TRBV27 and TRBJ2-7, with a weak D call TRBD1 (5 bases). What was sequenced was peripheral blood. The clonotype originates from a man in his sixties with COVID-19, enrolled during active disease. The CDR3 nucleotides are TGTGCCAGCCGCCAGGGTGAGGACGAGCAGTACTTC. It is translated as CASRQGEDEQYF.